Listed below are T cell receptor beta chains from one sample, sequenced in a study of shared clonotypes between healthy human individuals. Generated by immunoSEQ multiplex PCR, the TCRdb table keeps only in-frame clones and is missing some. The sample lists millions of clones; over 85% were seen once. The sample comprised naive CD4+ T cells sorted from blood. The receptors shown here come from a man aged 18 to 29 in good health. Each CDR3 is given with its conserved first and last residue. The order of the fields is CDR3 DNA, CDR3 protein, clone size, D gene, J gene, V gene. The D gene is left open where the match is weak. Expanded clones are given a class, and other clones once, few, many or no size at all.

CDR3 DNA: TGTGCCAGTCGGACTAGCGGGGCAGATACGCAGTATTTT
CDR3 protein: CASRTSGADTQYF
clone size: NA
D gene: TRBD2
J gene: TRBJ2-3
V gene: TRBV19

CDR3 DNA: TGTGCCAGCAGCCTCAGGGGTGAGCAGTTCTTC
CDR3 protein: CASSLRGEQFF
clone size: NA
D gene: NA
J gene: TRBJ2-1
V gene: TRBV9

CDR3 DNA: TGTGCCAGCTCTCCTGACAGCGGTGGAAACACCATATATTTT
CDR3 protein: CASSPDSGGNTIYF
clone size: NA
D gene: NA
J gene: TRBJ1-3
V gene: TRBV18

CDR3 DNA: TGTGCCAGCCTAAAGGACTTCACAGATACGCAGTATTTT
CDR3 protein: CASLKDFTDTQYF
clone size: NA
D gene: NA
J gene: TRBJ2-3
V gene: TRBV2

CDR3 DNA: TGTGCCAGTAGTCACTGGGAAGGGCAGAGCGGCTACACCTTC
CDR3 protein: CASSHWEGQSGYTF
clone size: NA
D gene: NA
J gene: TRBJ1-2
V gene: TRBV19

CDR3 DNA: TGTGCCAGCAGCTCAACTAGCTTCAATGAGCAGTTCTTC
CDR3 protein: CASSSTSFNEQFF
clone size: NA
D gene: NA
J gene: TRBJ2-1
V gene: TRBV7-8

CDR3 DNA: TGTGCCAGTAGTAAATCGGCTCAGCCCCAGCATTTT
CDR3 protein: CASSKSAQPQHF
clone size: NA
D gene: NA
J gene: TRBJ1-5
V gene: TRBV19

CDR3 DNA: TGCGCCAGCAGCCAGACTCCTCTGGGCAGCTCGAACACCGGGGAGCTGTTTTTT
CDR3 protein: CASSQTPLGSSNTGELFF
clone size: NA
D gene: NA
J gene: TRBJ2-2
V gene: TRBV5-1

CDR3 DNA: TGTGCCAGTAGCGGACAGGGGAGCAATCAGCCCCAGCATTTT
CDR3 protein: CASSGQGSNQPQHF
clone size: NA
D gene: TRBD1
J gene: TRBJ1-5
V gene: TRBV19

CDR3 DNA: TGTGCCAGCAGCGTAGGGGTTGGAGCGGGAGTCAGGGATGAGCAGTTCTTC
CDR3 protein: CASSVGVGAGVRDEQFF
clone size: NA
D gene: TRBD2
J gene: TRBJ2-1
V gene: TRBV9

CDR3 DNA: TGCGCCAGCAGCCAAGGGACTAGCGGGAGCAATGAGCAGTTCTTC
CDR3 protein: CASSQGTSGSNEQFF
clone size: NA
D gene: TRBD2
J gene: TRBJ2-1
V gene: TRBV5-1

CDR3 DNA: TGTGCCAGCAGCTTACGACAGGGACCTTCACCCCTCCACTTT
CDR3 protein: CASSLRQGPSPLHF
clone size: NA
D gene: TRBD1
J gene: TRBJ1-6
V gene: TRBV5-8

CDR3 DNA: TGTGCCAGCAGTGAAACACTTCTACTAGCCAAAAACATTCAGTACTTC
CDR3 protein: CASSETLLLAKNIQYF
clone size: NA
D gene: NA
J gene: TRBJ2-4
V gene: TRBV6-1

CDR3 DNA: TGTGCCAGCAGCTTGGGGGGTAGCGGGAGGGCGCGCCACGAGCAGTACTTC
CDR3 protein: CASSLGGSGRARHEQYF
clone size: NA
D gene: TRBD2
J gene: TRBJ2-7
V gene: TRBV5-4

CDR3 DNA: TGTGCCAGCCGACAGGGCACTAACTATGGCTACACCTTC
CDR3 protein: CASRQGTNYGYTF
clone size: NA
D gene: TRBD1
J gene: TRBJ1-2
V gene: TRBV28

CDR3 DNA: TGTGCCAGTAGTTGGGGTATTGGGAACACTGAAGCTTTCTTT
CDR3 protein: CASSWGIGNTEAFF
clone size: NA
D gene: NA
J gene: TRBJ1-1
V gene: TRBV19

CDR3 DNA: TGTGCCAGCAGCTTCAGCTCCCTTTCATCCTACAATGAGCAGTTCTTC
CDR3 protein: CASSFSSLSSYNEQFF
clone size: NA
D gene: NA
J gene: TRBJ2-1
V gene: TRBV9

CDR3 DNA: TGCGCCAGCCGGGACACCGTAAACACTGAAGCCTTCTTT
CDR3 protein: CASRDTVNTEAFF
clone size: NA
D gene: NA
J gene: TRBJ1-1
V gene: TRBV5-1

CDR3 DNA: TGCAGCGTTGAAGATTTTGGAGGCGGAGAGCAGTACTTC
CDR3 protein: CSVEDFGGGEQYF
clone size: NA
D gene: NA
J gene: TRBJ2-5
V gene: TRBV29-1

CDR3 DNA: TGTGCCAGCAGCTCTGGGGCCTACACCCCACAAGAGACCCAGTACTTC
CDR3 protein: CASSSGAYTPQETQYF
clone size: NA
D gene: NA
J gene: TRBJ2-5
V gene: TRBV5-8

CDR3 DNA: TGTGCCTGGGGGGACAGTCTTGGCTATGGCTACACCTTC
CDR3 protein: CAWGDSLGYGYTF
clone size: NA
D gene: TRBD1
J gene: TRBJ1-2
V gene: TRBV30

CDR3 DNA: TGCAGCGTTGAATGGGGGACAGGGGAAGGTTCGTACGAGCAGTACTTC
CDR3 protein: CSVEWGTGEGSYEQYF
clone size: NA
D gene: TRBD1
J gene: TRBJ2-7
V gene: TRBV29-1

CDR3 DNA: TGTGCCATCACCGCCGGGCGGGAAACCTCCCAAGAGACCCAGTACTTC
CDR3 protein: CAITAGRETSQETQYF
clone size: NA
D gene: NA
J gene: TRBJ2-5
V gene: TRBV10-3

CDR3 DNA: TGCGCCAGCAGCCCAGTGGAGGCGACTAATGAAAAACTGTTTTTT
CDR3 protein: CASSPVEATNEKLFF
clone size: NA
D gene: NA
J gene: TRBJ1-4
V gene: TRBV5-1

CDR3 DNA: TGCGCCAGCAGTGAAGAGCCCTGGACGTCTGGGACCCAGTACTTC
CDR3 protein: CASSEEPWTSGTQYF
clone size: NA
D gene: NA
J gene: TRBJ2-5
V gene: TRBV10-2

CDR3 DNA: TGTGCCAGCAGCCGAGGCAGGGGGAGATCTAATGAAAAACTGTTTTTT
CDR3 protein: CASSRGRGRSNEKLFF
clone size: NA
D gene: TRBD1
J gene: TRBJ1-4
V gene: TRBV14

CDR3 DNA: TGTGCCACCAGCAGATTCGGTACCGGGACTAGCGGGGGGGCCGGAAGCTCCTACAATGAGCAGTTCTTC
CDR3 protein: CATSRFGTGTSGGAGSSYNEQFF
clone size: NA
D gene: TRBD2
J gene: TRBJ2-1
V gene: TRBV15

CDR3 DNA: TGTGCCAGCAGCTTGACCGGAGTGGGGGAAAAACTGTTTTTT
CDR3 protein: CASSLTGVGEKLFF
clone size: NA
D gene: NA
J gene: TRBJ1-4
V gene: TRBV5-6

CDR3 DNA: TGTGCCAGTAGTATAGACGGGGGAACCGGGGAGCTGTTTTTT
CDR3 protein: CASSIDGGTGELFF
clone size: once
D gene: NA
J gene: TRBJ2-2
V gene: TRBV19

CDR3 DNA: TGTGCCAGCAGCAGGGACAGAATGAACACTGAAGCTTTCTTT
CDR3 protein: CASSRDRMNTEAFF
clone size: NA
D gene: TRBD1
J gene: TRBJ1-1
V gene: TRBV6-6

CDR3 DNA: TGCGCCAGCAGTGGGTCAGAGCTGGGTAGGAGAGGTGGCTACACCTTC
CDR3 protein: CASSGSELGRRGGYTF
clone size: NA
D gene: NA
J gene: TRBJ1-2
V gene: TRBV10-2

CDR3 DNA: TGTGCCAGCAGCCATAGAGCCCAAGCGGGGGCCGGCTACGAGCAGTACTTC
CDR3 protein: CASSHRAQAGAGYEQYF
clone size: NA
D gene: TRBD2
J gene: TRBJ2-7
V gene: TRBV7-9

CDR3 DNA: TGTGCCAGCAGTAGAGAGCGCCGGGGAGGAACCACCGGGGAGCTGTTTTTT
CDR3 protein: CASSRERRGGTTGELFF
clone size: NA
D gene: NA
J gene: TRBJ2-2
V gene: TRBV11-2

CDR3 DNA: TGTGCCAGCTCACCCCAAACAGGGGCCTCCACTGAAGCTTTCTTT
CDR3 protein: CASSPQTGASTEAFF
clone size: NA
D gene: TRBD1
J gene: TRBJ1-1
V gene: TRBV18

CDR3 DNA: TGTGCCAGCTCACCACCGAGAACTAGCCAAGAGACCCAGTACTTC
CDR3 protein: CASSPPRTSQETQYF
clone size: NA
D gene: NA
J gene: TRBJ2-5
V gene: TRBV18

CDR3 DNA: TGTGCCTGGAGTGGAGGGAAAAACATTCAGTACTTC
CDR3 protein: CAWSGGKNIQYF
clone size: NA
D gene: NA
J gene: TRBJ2-4
V gene: TRBV30

CDR3 DNA: TGTGCCTGGAGTGTACGCCGGGACAGGAGAGGCTACACCTTC
CDR3 protein: CAWSVRRDRRGYTF
clone size: NA
D gene: TRBD1
J gene: TRBJ1-2
V gene: TRBV30

CDR3 DNA: TGTGCCAGCAGTGGAGGTAATTCCTACGAGCAGTACTTC
CDR3 protein: CASSGGNSYEQYF
clone size: NA
D gene: NA
J gene: TRBJ2-7
V gene: TRBV6-5

CDR3 DNA: TGTGCCAGCAGCTTAGCTACCGGGACAGGCCACTACGAGCAGTACTTC
CDR3 protein: CASSLATGTGHYEQYF
clone size: NA
D gene: TRBD1
J gene: TRBJ2-7
V gene: TRBV7-2

CDR3 DNA: TGTGCCAGCTCACCACCGAGCGGACAGGGGGACACTGAAGCTTTCTTT
CDR3 protein: CASSPPSGQGDTEAFF
clone size: NA
D gene: TRBD1
J gene: TRBJ1-1
V gene: TRBV18

CDR3 DNA: TGTGCCAGCAGCCCCAGCGGCTACGGCACAGATACGCAGTATTTT
CDR3 protein: CASSPSGYGTDTQYF
clone size: NA
D gene: NA
J gene: TRBJ2-3
V gene: TRBV9

CDR3 DNA: TGTGCCAGCTCACCATATGACGAGGATACGCAGTATTTT
CDR3 protein: CASSPYDEDTQYF
clone size: once
D gene: NA
J gene: TRBJ2-3
V gene: TRBV18

CDR3 DNA: TGCAGTGCTACTAGCGCAGATACGCAGTATTTT
CDR3 protein: CSATSADTQYF
clone size: NA
D gene: NA
J gene: TRBJ2-3
V gene: TRBV20-1

CDR3 DNA: TGTGCCAGTAGCAAGACGCAGGGACAGGGGGTTTTCTCCTACGAGCAGTACTTC
CDR3 protein: CASSKTQGQGVFSYEQYF
clone size: NA
D gene: TRBD1
J gene: TRBJ2-7
V gene: TRBV19

CDR3 DNA: TGTGCCAGCAGCTTGAGGATTACATCCTACGAGCAGTACTTC
CDR3 protein: CASSLRITSYEQYF
clone size: NA
D gene: NA
J gene: TRBJ2-7
V gene: TRBV11-2

CDR3 DNA: TGCGCCAGCAGGCACCTCGGTCCAGCGGGGGGTTGGAATGAGCAGTTCTTC
CDR3 protein: CASRHLGPAGGWNEQFF
clone size: once
D gene: TRBD2
J gene: TRBJ2-1
V gene: TRBV5-1

CDR3 DNA: TGTGCCAGCAGCTTAGCTTCCAGCGACAGGCGTGACAATGAGCAGTTCTTC
CDR3 protein: CASSLASSDRRDNEQFF
clone size: NA
D gene: NA
J gene: TRBJ2-1
V gene: TRBV11-2

CDR3 DNA: TGTGCCAGCAGACTAGCGGGGAATGAGCAGTTCTTC
CDR3 protein: CASRLAGNEQFF
clone size: NA
D gene: TRBD2
J gene: TRBJ2-1
V gene: TRBV18

CDR3 DNA: TGTGCCAGCAGCTCCTTGGGGACTCTAGTCTCCAATGAGCAGTTCTTC
CDR3 protein: CASSSLGTLVSNEQFF
clone size: NA
D gene: NA
J gene: TRBJ2-1
V gene: TRBV11-2

CDR3 DNA: TGTGCCAGCAGTGTAAAGGGGGGGTACGAGCAGTACTTC
CDR3 protein: CASSVKGGYEQYF
clone size: NA
D gene: NA
J gene: TRBJ2-7
V gene: TRBV6-1

CDR3 DNA: TGTGCCAGCAGCACGAGGGACAGGGGTACCCAGTACTTC
CDR3 protein: CASSTRDRGTQYF
clone size: NA
D gene: TRBD1
J gene: TRBJ2-5
V gene: TRBV13

CDR3 DNA: TGTGCCAGCAGTTCAGGACTCTCTGGGGCCAACGTCCTGACTTTC
CDR3 protein: CASSSGLSGANVLTF
clone size: NA
D gene: NA
J gene: TRBJ2-6
V gene: TRBV6-5

CDR3 DNA: TGCGCCAGCAGCCAGGACCCTCAAGGGGCCCAGCATTTT
CDR3 protein: CASSQDPQGAQHF
clone size: NA
D gene: NA
J gene: TRBJ1-5
V gene: TRBV4-1

CDR3 DNA: TGTGCCACCAGCACGGGACAGGGGAAAGCAGATACGCAGTATTTT
CDR3 protein: CATSTGQGKADTQYF
clone size: NA
D gene: TRBD1
J gene: TRBJ2-3
V gene: TRBV15